Following are 10 T cell receptor beta chains from one sample sequenced in a study of T cells in Graves' hyperthyroidism and ophthalmopathy. Template material for amplifying TCR beta CDR3 regions consisted of RNA transcripts. The study used the HTBI primer set for a first-round RT-PCR of the TCR CDR3. TCRdb independently ran MiXCR on the multiplex PCR reads; one entry per CDR3 protein. The table lists some 800,000 distinct CDR3 sequences, roughly 37% of them singletons. Sequencing was carried out using blood. The receptors stem from a man aged 18-30 years with Graves' hyperthyroidism.

Concerning this clonotype itself: Possible read error: a much larger clone is one base away. The chain has TRBV2 and TRBJ2-7; D uncertain. CDR3 length: 11 amino acids. Germline CDR1 SNHLY, CDR2 FYNNEI. The CDR3 is CASSVGPELYF. Here the CDR3 DNA reads TGTGCCAGCAGTGTTGGACCCGAGCTGTACTTC.

As for this clonotype: Mismatch with germline at one junction end may stem from a read error. V is TRBV20-1 and J is TRBJ2-2, with TRBD2 as a possible D gene (5 bases). This CDR3 has 13 residues. Germline V gives CDR1 DFQATT, CDR2 SNEGSKA (reference sequence). The CDR3 protein is CSARSGNAGELFF. The CDR3 coding sequence is TGCAGTGCTAGATCGGGGAACGCCGGGGAGCTGTTTTTT.

The table lists this clonotype with a few counts. The chain combines TRBV12-3 or TRBV12-4 with TRBJ2-7; TRBD1 agrees at 7 bases. The CDR3 contains 14 residues. V was pared by 4 bases and J by 3 bases, with 6 bases of the junction left unmatched. The CDR3 loop is CASSSPRDSYEQYF. The DNA for the CDR3 is TGTGCCAGCAGTTCTCCCCGGGACAGCTACGAGCAGTACTTC.

The chain couples TRBV7-2 to TRBJ2-7; D might be TRBD1 (6 bases). The CDR3 spans 16 residues. CDR1 and CDR2 (germline): SGHTA, FQGNSA. V gave up 4 bases and J gave up 2 bases, with 18 bases separating them. The CDR3 loop reads CASSSEDRSLTYEQYF. As DNA, the CDR3 is TGTGCCAGCAGCTCCGAGGACAGAAGCCTCACCTACGAGCAGTACTTC.

This clonotype was counted many times. The chain couples TRBV2 to TRBJ1-1, with D possibly matching TRBD1 (6 bases). This CDR3 spans 14 amino acids. The germline CDR1 and CDR2 sequences are SNHLY and FYNNEI. V was cut by 3 bases and J by 0 bases, with 8 bases left in between. CDR3 amino acids: CASSEGGLNTEAFF. Written as DNA, the CDR3 is TGTGCCAGCAGTGAGGGGGGCTTGAACACTGAAGCTTTCTTT.

This clonotype was found many times. The rearrangement joins TRBV7-2 to TRBJ1-4; D gene uncertain. The V end lost 6 bases, the J end lost 7 bases, and 12 bases lay between the germline ends. This CDR3 has 13 residues. Germline V CDR1 and CDR2: SGHTA, FQGNSA. CDR3 residues: CASSSGRPEKLFF. CDR3 sequence (DNA): TGTGCCAGCAGTAGCGGACGGCCTGAAAAACTGTTTTTT. Full variable domain (rest looked up from reference TRBV7-2 and TRBJ1-4): GAGVSQSPSNKVTEKGKDVELRCDPISGHTALYWYRQSLGQGLEFLIYFQGNSAPDKSGLPSDRFSAERTGGSVSTLTIQRTQQEDSAVYLCASSSGRPEKLFFGSGTQLSVL.

This clonotype has more than one count but fewer than ten. The chain employs TRBV11-2 and TRBJ1-2; D might be TRBD1 (6 bases). V was shortened by 7 bases and J by 7 bases, with 16 bases between the two germline ends. CDR1 is SGHAT and CDR2 is FQNNGV in the germline V gene. The CDR3 extends over 13 amino acids. CDR3 region: CASTKADRFGYTF. CDR3 nucleotides: TGTGCCAGCACCAAAGCGGACAGATTTGGCTACACCTTC.

The table lists this clonotype with a count of one. V usage is TRBV5-1 and J usage is TRBJ1-2; tentatively, D is TRBD1 (6 bases). CDR1 is SGHRS and CDR2 is YFSETQ in the germline V gene. CDR3 length: 11 amino acids. The V end was cut by 6 bases, the J end by 8 bases, with 11 bases between. CDR3 amino acids: CASKAGDGYTF. The DNA of the CDR3 is TGCGCCAGCAAAGCAGGGGACGGCTACACCTTC.

The V call is TRBV12-3 or TRBV12-4, the J call TRBJ1-1; unclear D gene. With 3 bases removed from V and 5 bases from J, the gap between germline ends came to 16 bases. The CDR3 extends over 15 amino acids. The CDR3, as DNA: TGTGCCAGCAGTTTCGGGCACACTGAAGGGACTGAAGCTTTCTTT. This translates into CASSFGHTEGTEAFF.

The chain couples TRBV12-3 or TRBV12-4 to TRBJ1-4, with D possibly being TRBD1 (5 bases). Trimming removed 1 base at V and 6 bases at J, with 9 bases between. CDR3 length equals 14 residues. CDR3 coding DNA: TGTGCCAGCAGTTTAGGGGCAGGGCATGAAAAACTGTTTTTT. It codes for CASSLGAGHEKLFF.